This T cell receptor (beta chain) was sequenced in a study of T-cell memory formation after mild COVID-19. Turning to the study itself: TCR clusters were largely donor specific.

From the 5' RACE reads, TCRdb called clonotypes with MiXCR, one entry per CDR3 protein. Of hundreds of thousands of distinct CDR3 sequences in the sample, more than 15% are singletons; the top ten hold 20% to 25%. This CDR3 is 15 amino acids long. Germline CDR1 and CDR2: SGHDT and YYEEEE. Unmatched junction bases numbered 3, after V lost 2 bases and J lost 1 base. This clonotype showed up just a few times. This clonotype was sampled from a man between 18 and 35 years old who had mild COVID-19 (a few samples of this study predate the infection). Cell type and time point are not known. The rearrangement links TRBV5-6 to TRBJ2-3; 8 nucleotides line up with TRBD2. Input material: PBMCs or a T cell subset sorted from them (not recorded which). The CDR3 loop reads CASSFPGRGTDTQYF. As DNA, the CDR3 is TGTGCCAGCAGCTTTCCCGGGAGGGGCACAGATACGCAGTATTTT.